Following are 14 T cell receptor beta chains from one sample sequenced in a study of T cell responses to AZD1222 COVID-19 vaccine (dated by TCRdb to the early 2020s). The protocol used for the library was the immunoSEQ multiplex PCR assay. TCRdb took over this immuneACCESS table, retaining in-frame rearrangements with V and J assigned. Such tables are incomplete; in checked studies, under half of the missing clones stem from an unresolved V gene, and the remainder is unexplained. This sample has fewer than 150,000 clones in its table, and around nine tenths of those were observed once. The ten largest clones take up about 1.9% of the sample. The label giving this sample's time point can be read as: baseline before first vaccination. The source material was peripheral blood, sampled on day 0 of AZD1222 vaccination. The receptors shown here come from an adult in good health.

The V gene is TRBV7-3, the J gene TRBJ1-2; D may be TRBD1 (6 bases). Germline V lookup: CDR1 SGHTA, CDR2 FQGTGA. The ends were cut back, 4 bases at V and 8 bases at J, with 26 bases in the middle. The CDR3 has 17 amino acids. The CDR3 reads CASSSQTLWGQTEGYTF. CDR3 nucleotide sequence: TGTGCCAGCAGCTCTCAAACGCTGTGGGGGCAGACCGAAGGCTACACCTTC.

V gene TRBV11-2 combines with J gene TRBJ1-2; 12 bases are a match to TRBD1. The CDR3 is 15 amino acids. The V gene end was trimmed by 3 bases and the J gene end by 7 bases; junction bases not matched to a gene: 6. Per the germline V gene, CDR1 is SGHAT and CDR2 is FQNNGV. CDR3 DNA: TGTGCCAGCAGCTTTACGTCGGGACAGGGGGCTGGCTACACCTTC. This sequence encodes CASSFTSGQGAGYTF.

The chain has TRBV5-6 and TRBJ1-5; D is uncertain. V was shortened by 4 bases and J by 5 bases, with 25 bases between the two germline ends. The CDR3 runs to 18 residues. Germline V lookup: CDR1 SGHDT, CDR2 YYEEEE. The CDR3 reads CASSDTGPAAIPDQPQHF. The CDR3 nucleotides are TGTGCCAGCAGCGATACTGGTCCTGCGGCCATACCCGATCAGCCCCAGCATTTT. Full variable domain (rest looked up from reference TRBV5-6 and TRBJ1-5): DAGVTQSPTHLIKTRGQQVTLRCSPKSGHDTVSWYQQALGQGPQFIFQYYEEEERQRGNFPDRFSGHQFPNYSSELNVNALLLGDSALYLCASSDTGPAAIPDQPQHFGDGTRLSIL.

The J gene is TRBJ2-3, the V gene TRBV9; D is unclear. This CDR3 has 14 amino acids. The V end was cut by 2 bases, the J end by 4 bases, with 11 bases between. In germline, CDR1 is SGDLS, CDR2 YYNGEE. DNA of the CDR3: TGTGCCAGCAGCGTCCCTCTTGTGGCAGATACGCAGTATTTT. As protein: CASSVPLVADTQYF.

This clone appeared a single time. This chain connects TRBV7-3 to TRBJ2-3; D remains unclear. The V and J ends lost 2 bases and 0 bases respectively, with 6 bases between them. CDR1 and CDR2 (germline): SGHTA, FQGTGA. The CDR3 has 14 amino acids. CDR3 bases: TGTGCCAGCAGCTTATCGCCTAGCACAGATACGCAGTATTTT. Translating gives CASSLSPSTDTQYF. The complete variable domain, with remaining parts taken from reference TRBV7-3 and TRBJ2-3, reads GAGVSQTPSNKVTEKGKYVELRCDPISGHTALYWYRQSLGQGPEFLIYFQGTGAADDSGLPNDRFFAVRPEGSVSTLKIQRTERGDSAVYLCASSLSPSTDTQYFGPGTRLTVL.

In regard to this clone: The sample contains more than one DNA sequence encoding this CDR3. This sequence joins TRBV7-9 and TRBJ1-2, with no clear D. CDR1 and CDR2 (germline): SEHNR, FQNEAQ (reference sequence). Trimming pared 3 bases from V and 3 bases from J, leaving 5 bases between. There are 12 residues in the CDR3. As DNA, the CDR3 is TGTGCCAGCAGCTTCAATGACTATGGCTACACCTTC. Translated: CASSFNDYGYTF.

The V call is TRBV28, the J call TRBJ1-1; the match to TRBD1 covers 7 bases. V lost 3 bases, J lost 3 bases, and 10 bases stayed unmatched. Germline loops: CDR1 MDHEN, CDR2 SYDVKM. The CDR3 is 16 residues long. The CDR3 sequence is CASSFTAGRGDTEAFF. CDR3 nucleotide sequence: TGTGCCAGCAGTTTTACTGCGGGCAGGGGGGACACTGAAGCTTTCTTT.

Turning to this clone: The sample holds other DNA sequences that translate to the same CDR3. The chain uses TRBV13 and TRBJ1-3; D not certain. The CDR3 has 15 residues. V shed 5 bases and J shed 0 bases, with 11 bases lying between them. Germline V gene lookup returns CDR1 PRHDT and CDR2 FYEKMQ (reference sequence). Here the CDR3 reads CASSLDSSSGNTIYF. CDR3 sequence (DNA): TGTGCCAGCAGCCTGGACTCAAGCTCTGGAAACACCATATATTTT.

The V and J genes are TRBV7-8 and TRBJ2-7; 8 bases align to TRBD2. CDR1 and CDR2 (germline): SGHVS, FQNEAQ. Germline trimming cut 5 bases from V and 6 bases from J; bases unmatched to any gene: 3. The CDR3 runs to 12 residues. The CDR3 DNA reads TGTGCCAGCAGCCGGGAGGGGCTCGAGCAGTACTTC. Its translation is CASSREGLEQYF.

CDR3 protein: CASSLGVGSTDTQYF. CDR3 nucleotide sequence: TGTGCCAGCAGCTTAGGCGTGGGATCCACAGATACGCAGTATTTT. The chain links TRBV11-2 to TRBJ2-3; D remains unclear. CDR3 size: 15 residues. Between the trimmed V and J ends, which lost 1 base and 2 bases, there was a span of 10 bases. CDR1 is SGHAT, CDR2 FQNNGV, per germline. Full variable domain (rest looked up from reference TRBV11-2 and TRBJ2-3): EAGVAQSPRYKIIEKRQSVAFWCNPISGHATLYWYQQILGQGPKLLIQFQNNGVVDDSQLPKDRFSAERLKGVDSTLKIQPAKLEDSAVYLCASSLGVGSTDTQYFGPGTRLTVL.

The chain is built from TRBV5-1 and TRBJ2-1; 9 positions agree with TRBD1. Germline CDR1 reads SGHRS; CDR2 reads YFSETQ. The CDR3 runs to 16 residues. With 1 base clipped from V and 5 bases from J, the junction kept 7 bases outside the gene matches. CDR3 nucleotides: TGCGCCAGCAGCTTGAACAGGGGGCTTGGGCACAATGAGCAGTTCTTC. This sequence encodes CASSLNRGLGHNEQFF.

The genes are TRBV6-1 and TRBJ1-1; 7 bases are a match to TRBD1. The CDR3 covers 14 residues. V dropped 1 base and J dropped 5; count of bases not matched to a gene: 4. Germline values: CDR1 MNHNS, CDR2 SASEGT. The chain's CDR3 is CASSEVPGGTEAFF. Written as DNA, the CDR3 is TGTGCCAGCAGTGAAGTCCCAGGGGGTACTGAAGCTTTCTTT.

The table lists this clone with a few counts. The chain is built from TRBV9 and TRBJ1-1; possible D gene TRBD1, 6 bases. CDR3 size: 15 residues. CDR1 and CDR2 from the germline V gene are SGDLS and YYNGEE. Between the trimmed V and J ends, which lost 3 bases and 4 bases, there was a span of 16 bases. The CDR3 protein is CASSGGAKVGTEAFF. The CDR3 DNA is TGTGCCAGCAGCGGGGGGGCCAAGGTGGGCACTGAAGCTTTCTTT. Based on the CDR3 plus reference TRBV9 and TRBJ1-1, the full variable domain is DSGVTQTPKHLITATGQRVTLRCSPRSGDLSVYWYQQSLDQGLQFLIQYYNGEERAKGNILERFSAQQFPDLHSELNLSSLELGDSALYFCASSGGAKVGTEAFFGQGTRLTVV.

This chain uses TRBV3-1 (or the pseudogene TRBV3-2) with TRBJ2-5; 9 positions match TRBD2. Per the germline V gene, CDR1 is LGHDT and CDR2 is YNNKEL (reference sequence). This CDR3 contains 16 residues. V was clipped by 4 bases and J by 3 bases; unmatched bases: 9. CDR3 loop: CASSRGREGLKETQYF. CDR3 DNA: TGTGCCAGCAGCCGCGGGAGGGAGGGTCTAAAAGAGACCCAGTACTTC.